A single T cell receptor (beta chain) is shown here with its context. No antigen is known for it. The CDR3 consists of 14 residues. V lost 3 bases, J lost 1 base, and 9 bases lay in between. Germline V gives CDR1 KGHSH, CDR2 LQKENI. The data stem from a study of response to subunit inactivated influenza vaccine. Broader study findings: Every seasonal influenza vaccination brings in few new T cells, the authors suggested.

MiXCR, run by TCRdb on the RT-PCR reads, gives a single entry per CDR3 protein. The sample has just over 300,000 distinct CDR3 sequences; about 20% are singletons. This receptor was obtained from a man in his fifties or sixties who received an inactivated influenza vaccine. The V gene is TRBV18, the J gene TRBJ2-5; D ambiguous. The source was PBMCs from blood, collected about 19 months after vaccination. CDR3 in amino acids: CASSPSAAQETQYF. The CDR3 DNA sequence: TGTGCCAGCTCACCGTCGGCAGCCCAAGAGACCCAGTACTTC.